This T cell receptor beta chain appears in the sequencing data of a study of cytomegalovirus exposure and HLA in healthy donors. About the research overall: The same platform used for the 650 to 700 first-cohort repertoires was also used for the 100 to 150 validation repertoires, as a later analysis reported. Broader study findings: In vitro experiments confirmed that three CMV-associated chains were specific for CMV antigens. Associated with cytomegalovirus, according to the listing, were 170 or so TCR beta chains.

The donors were part of the validation cohort, which consisted of under 150 subjects and was separate from the first cohort of hundreds of subjects. The method was immunoSEQ multiplex PCR; TCRdb's version includes in-frame clones alone and lacks a portion of them. The sample contains about 72,000 clones, 94% of which appear only once. Germline CDR1 GTSNPN, CDR2 SVGIG (reference sequence). V gave up 1 base and J gave up 8 bases, with 18 bases separating them. The CDR3 extends over 15 amino acids. Concerning this clone: Its antigen remains unknown.

The receptor was isolated from a woman in her late teens or twenties in good health and CMV-seropositive. Sequenced material: PBMCs. The chain combines TRBV30 with TRBJ2-1; possibly TRBD2 for D (5 bases). The CDR3 spells CAWSGRRAFWDEQFF. The CDR3 region has the DNA TGTGCCTGGAGTGGCCGGCGGGCGTTCTGGGATGAGCAGTTCTTC. The full variable domain, its missing parts supplied by reference TRBV30 and TRBJ2-1, is SQTIHQWPATLVQPVGSPLSLECTVEGTSNPNLYWYRQAAGRGLQLLFYSVGIGQISSEVPQNLSASRPQDRQFILSSKKLLLSDSGFYLCAWSGRRAFWDEQFFGPGTRLTVL.